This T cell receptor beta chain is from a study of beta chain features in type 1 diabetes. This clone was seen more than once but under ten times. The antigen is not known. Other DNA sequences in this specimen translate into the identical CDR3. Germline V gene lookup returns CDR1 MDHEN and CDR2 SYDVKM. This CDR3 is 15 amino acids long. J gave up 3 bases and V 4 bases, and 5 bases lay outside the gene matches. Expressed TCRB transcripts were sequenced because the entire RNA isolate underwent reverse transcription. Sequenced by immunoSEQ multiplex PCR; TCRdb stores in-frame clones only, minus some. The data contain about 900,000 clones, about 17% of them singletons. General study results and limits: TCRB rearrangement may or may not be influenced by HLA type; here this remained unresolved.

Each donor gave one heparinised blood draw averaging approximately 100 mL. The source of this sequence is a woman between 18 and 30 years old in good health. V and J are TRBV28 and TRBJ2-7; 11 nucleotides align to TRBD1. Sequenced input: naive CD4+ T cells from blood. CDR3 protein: CASSSPGQGDYEQYF. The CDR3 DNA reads TGTGCCAGCAGTTCCCCGGGACAGGGGGACTACGAGCAGTACTTC. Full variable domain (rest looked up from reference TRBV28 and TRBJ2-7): DVKVTQSSRYLVKRTGEKVFLECVQDMDHENMFWYRQDPGLGLRLIYFSYDVKMKEKGDIPEGYSVSREKKERFSLILESASTNQTSMYLCASSSPGQGDYEQYFGPGTRLTVT.